This T cell receptor (beta chain) emerged from a study of OX40 agonist ivuxolimab in advanced cancers. About the study: Every 2 weeks, ivuxolimab was infused into the patients intravenously at between 0.01 and 10 mg/kg. Whole-study results and caveats: Determination of antigen specificity was not performed for the expanded peripheral T cells.

A word on this clone: The antigen is undetermined.

Produced via immunoSEQ multiplex PCR; TCRdb's table is partial and in-frame only. The sample contains tens of thousands of clones, over 85% of which appear only once. CDR3 length: 21 residues. The ends lost 5 bases at V and 6 bases at J; junction bases unmatched: 24. The germline CDR1 and CDR2 sequences are SGHVS and FQNEAQ. Here the sequenced sample was CD4+ or CD8+ T cells sorted from blood, taken in a trial of the OX40 agonist ivuxolimab. The rearrangement links TRBV7-8 to TRBJ2-3; TRBD2 agrees at 12 bases. The TCR comes from an adult with an advanced solid tumor such as melanoma, head and neck, liver or kidney cancer. CDR3 DNA: TGTGCCAGCAGCCAGGGCATGACAGAGACCAAAGGACTAGCGGGATTTGATACGCAGTATTTT. This encodes CASSQGMTETKGLAGFDTQYF.